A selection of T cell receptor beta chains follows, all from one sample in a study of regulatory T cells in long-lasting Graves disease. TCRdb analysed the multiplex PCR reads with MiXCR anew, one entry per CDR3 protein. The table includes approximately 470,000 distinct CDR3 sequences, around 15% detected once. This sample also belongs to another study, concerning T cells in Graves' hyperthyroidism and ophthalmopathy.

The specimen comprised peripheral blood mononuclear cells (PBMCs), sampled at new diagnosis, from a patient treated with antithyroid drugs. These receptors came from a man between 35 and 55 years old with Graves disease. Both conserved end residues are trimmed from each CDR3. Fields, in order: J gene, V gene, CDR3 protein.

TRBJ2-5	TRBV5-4	ASSGTGKETQY
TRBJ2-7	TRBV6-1	ASKGSGIYEQY
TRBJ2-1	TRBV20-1	SARGTSGGAEQF
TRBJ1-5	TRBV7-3	ASSLRSGQQPQH
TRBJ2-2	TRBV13	ASSLSPGAGAGELF
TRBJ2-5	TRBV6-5	ASSLQGGETQY
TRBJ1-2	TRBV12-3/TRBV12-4	ASSFGVNYGYT
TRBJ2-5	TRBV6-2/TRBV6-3	ASTSGLQTQY
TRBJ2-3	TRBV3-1	ASSQDASGRLGTQY
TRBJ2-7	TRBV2	ASSESQRASYEQY
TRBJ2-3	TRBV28	ASSQGDMSTDTQY
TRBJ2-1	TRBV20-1	SARGGDNEQF
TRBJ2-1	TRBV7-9	ASIRAGGSYNEQF
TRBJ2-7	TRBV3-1	ASSQVDEQY
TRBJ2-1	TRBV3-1	ASSQDSWGGNEQF
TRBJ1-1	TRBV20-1	SARSWEGETEAF
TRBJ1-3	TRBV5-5	ASSFSGTAGNTIY
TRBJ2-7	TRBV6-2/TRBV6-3	ASSYKGRTYEQY
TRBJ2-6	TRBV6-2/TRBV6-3	ASSYLGTGVSGANVLT
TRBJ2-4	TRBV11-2	ASSLAYRGAAKNIQY
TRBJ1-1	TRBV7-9	ASSISGTLGTEAF
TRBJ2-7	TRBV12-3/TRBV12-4	ASSPPFREQY
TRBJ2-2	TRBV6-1	ASTWTGTVTGELF
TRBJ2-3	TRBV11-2	ASSPGVFSTDTQY
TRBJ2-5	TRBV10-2	ASSVSGLLRQETQY
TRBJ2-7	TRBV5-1	ASSLEIDRPYEQY
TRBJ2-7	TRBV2	ASTDNGYEQY
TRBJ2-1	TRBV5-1	ASTRAGVNEQF
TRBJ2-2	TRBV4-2	ASSPKSLSGRYNTGELF
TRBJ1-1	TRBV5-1	ASSLDRNTEAF
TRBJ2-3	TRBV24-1	ATSGFASTQY
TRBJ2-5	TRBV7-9	ASSPRTGEGETRY
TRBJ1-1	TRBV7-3	ASRARQGPNTEAF
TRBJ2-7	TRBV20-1	SARPPISTGAPYEQY
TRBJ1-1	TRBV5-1	ASSGGQGRAEAF
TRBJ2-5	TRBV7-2	ASSDYRVGETQY
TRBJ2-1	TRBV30	AWGISNEQF
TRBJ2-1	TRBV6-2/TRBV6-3	ASSYSSVYEQF
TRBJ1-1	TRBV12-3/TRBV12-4	ASTNGDGYTEAF
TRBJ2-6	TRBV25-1	ASSKPRTGTGANVLT
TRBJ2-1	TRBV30	AWSVKVEEQF
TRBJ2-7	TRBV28	ASSTRTSEQY
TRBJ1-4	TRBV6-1	ASRPLGQGAGKLF
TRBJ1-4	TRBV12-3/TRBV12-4	ASSSIQGRWAEKLF
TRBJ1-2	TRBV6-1	ASSEDWGMNGYT
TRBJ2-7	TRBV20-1	SATQGGEQY
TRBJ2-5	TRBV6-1	ASSPTGVGSTQY
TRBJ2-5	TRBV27	ASSSGHETQY
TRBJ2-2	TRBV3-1	ASSQVTSVDTGELF
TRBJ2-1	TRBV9	ASSVDGTEYNEQF
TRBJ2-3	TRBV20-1	SAGPGTPDTQY
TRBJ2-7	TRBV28	ASSWLRGYEQY
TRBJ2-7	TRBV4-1	ASSQVGKSGTAY
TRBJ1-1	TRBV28	ATGGGRGTEAF
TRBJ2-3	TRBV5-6	ASRSDGYSTDTQY
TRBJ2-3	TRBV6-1	ASSPPGGSRDTQY
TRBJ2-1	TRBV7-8	ASSLGGRLYNEQF
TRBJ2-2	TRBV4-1	ASSQRAGELF
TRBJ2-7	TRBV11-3	ASKQGSYEQY
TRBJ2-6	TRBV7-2	ASSFDWRSSGANVLT